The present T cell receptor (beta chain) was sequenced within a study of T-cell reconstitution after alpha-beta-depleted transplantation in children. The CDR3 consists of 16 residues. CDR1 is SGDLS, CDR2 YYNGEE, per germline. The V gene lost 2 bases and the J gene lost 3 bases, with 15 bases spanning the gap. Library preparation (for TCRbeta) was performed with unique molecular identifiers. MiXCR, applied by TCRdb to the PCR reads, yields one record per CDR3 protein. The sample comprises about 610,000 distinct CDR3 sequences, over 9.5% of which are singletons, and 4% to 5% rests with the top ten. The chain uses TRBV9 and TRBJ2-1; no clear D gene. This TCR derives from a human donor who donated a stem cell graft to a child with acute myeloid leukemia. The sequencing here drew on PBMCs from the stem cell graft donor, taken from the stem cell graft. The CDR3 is CASSVPMKVRYNEQFF. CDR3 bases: TGTGCCAGCAGCGTCCCTATGAAAGTCCGCTACAATGAGCAGTTCTTC.